Listed below are T cell receptor beta chains from one sample, sequenced in a study of blood T cell repertoires in COVID-19. The repertoire was sequenced with immunoSEQ multiplex PCR; TCRdb's copy has only in-frame clones and lacks some. The sample yields about 300,000 clones, just over 90% seen once. Source material: peripheral blood. These receptors were collected from a young woman with COVID-19, enrolled during active disease. The CDR3 runs from the conserved cysteine through the conserved F or W. The D gene is left open where the match is weak. Expanded clones are given a class, and other clones once, few, many or no size at all.

J gene: TRBJ2-7; clone size: -; D gene: -; V gene: TRBV9; CDR3 protein: CASSVESGSYEQYF; CDR3 DNA: TGTGCCAGCAGCGTAGAGTCCGGGTCCTACGAGCAGTACTTC
J gene: TRBJ1-4; clone size: once; D gene: -; V gene: TRBV3-1/TRBV3-2; CDR3 protein: CASSRAGTLNEKLFF; CDR3 DNA: TGTGCCAGCAGCCGGGCCGGGACACTTAATGAAAAACTGTTTTTT
J gene: TRBJ2-7; clone size: -; D gene: -; V gene: TRBV30; CDR3 protein: CAWSVGGGFTWYF; CDR3 DNA: TGTGCCTGGAGTGTAGGCGGAGGTTTTACGTGGTACTTC
J gene: TRBJ2-2; clone size: -; D gene: -; V gene: TRBV6-2/TRBV6-3; CDR3 protein: CASSRSGPLANTGELFF; CDR3 DNA: TGTGCCAGCAGTCGTAGCGGTCCCTTAGCGAACACCGGGGAGCTGTTTTTT
J gene: TRBJ1-1; clone size: once; D gene: -; V gene: TRBV3-1/TRBV3-2; CDR3 protein: CASSQDQGRWTEAFF; CDR3 DNA: TGTGCCAGCAGCCAAGATCAGGGGCGCTGGACTGAAGCTTTCTTT
J gene: TRBJ1-4; clone size: -; D gene: -; V gene: TRBV19; CDR3 protein: CASSIAARGGEKLFF; CDR3 DNA: TGTGCCAGTAGTATAGCGGCTCGAGGGGGAGAAAAACTGTTTTTT
J gene: TRBJ2-7; clone size: many; D gene: TRBD1; V gene: TRBV2; CDR3 protein: CASSAPPGQGSYEQYF; CDR3 DNA: TGTGCCAGCAGTGCACCCCCGGGACAGGGCTCCTACGAGCAGTACTTC
J gene: TRBJ2-7; clone size: -; D gene: -; V gene: TRBV6-7; CDR3 protein: CASSYPLDRSYEQYF; CDR3 DNA: TGTGCCAGCAGTTACCCATTGGACAGAAGTTACGAGCAGTACTTC
J gene: TRBJ2-1; clone size: once; D gene: TRBD1; V gene: TRBV9; CDR3 protein: CASSVVAQGSYNGQFF; CDR3 DNA: TGTGCCAGCAGCGTAGTAGCACAGGGGTCCTACAATGGGCAGTTCTTC
J gene: TRBJ2-4; clone size: -; D gene: TRBD1; V gene: TRBV18; CDR3 protein: CASSTGAQNIQYF; CDR3 DNA: TGTGCCAGCTCAACAGGGGCCCAAAACATTCAGTACTTC
J gene: TRBJ1-2; clone size: -; D gene: -; V gene: TRBV7-2; CDR3 protein: CASTTSFNYGYTF; CDR3 DNA: TGTGCCAGCACCACCAGTTTTAACTATGGCTACACCTTC
J gene: TRBJ2-1; clone size: -; D gene: TRBD2; V gene: TRBV19; CDR3 protein: CASSIGGRGYNEQFF; CDR3 DNA: TGTGCCAGTAGTATAGGAGGGAGGGGATACAATGAGCAGTTCTTC
J gene: TRBJ1-6; clone size: -; D gene: TRBD1; V gene: TRBV30; CDR3 protein: CAWGDRENSPLHF; CDR3 DNA: TGTGCCTGGGGGGACAGGGAAAATTCACCCCTCCACTTT
J gene: TRBJ2-3; clone size: -; D gene: -; V gene: TRBV6-4; CDR3 protein: CASSFQGTSTDTQYF; CDR3 DNA: TGTGCCAGCAGCTTCCAGGGTACCAGCACAGATACGCAGTATTTT
J gene: TRBJ2-1; clone size: many; D gene: TRBD2; V gene: TRBV11-3; CDR3 protein: CASSLYGTSWDNEQFF; CDR3 DNA: TGTGCCAGCAGCTTATATGGGACTAGCTGGGACAATGAGCAGTTCTTC
J gene: TRBJ2-1; clone size: few; D gene: -; V gene: TRBV30; CDR3 protein: CAWELVGQFF; CDR3 DNA: TGTGCCTGGGAACTAGTCGGGCAGTTCTTC
J gene: TRBJ2-7; clone size: -; D gene: TRBD1; V gene: TRBV7-9; CDR3 protein: CASSLDRTGGIEQYF; CDR3 DNA: TGTGCCAGCAGCTTAGATCGGACAGGGGGCATCGAGCAGTACTTC
J gene: TRBJ2-7; clone size: -; D gene: TRBD2; V gene: TRBV7-2; CDR3 protein: CASSLTGLAGPYEQYF; CDR3 DNA: TGTGCCAGCAGCCTCACCGGCTTAGCGGGACCCTACGAGCAGTACTTC
J gene: TRBJ2-3; clone size: -; D gene: -; V gene: TRBV30; CDR3 protein: CAWSVHADTQYF; CDR3 DNA: TGTGCCTGGAGTGTACACGCAGATACGCAGTATTTT
J gene: TRBJ1-1; clone size: -; D gene: -; V gene: TRBV19; CDR3 protein: CASSMRQNTEAFF; CDR3 DNA: TGTGCCAGTAGTATGAGACAGAACACTGAAGCTTTCTTT
J gene: TRBJ2-2; clone size: -; D gene: -; V gene: TRBV30; CDR3 protein: CAWSGRGAGELFF; CDR3 DNA: TGTGCCTGGAGTGGAAGGGGTGCCGGGGAGCTGTTTTTT
J gene: TRBJ2-7; clone size: -; D gene: TRBD1; V gene: TRBV20-1; CDR3 protein: CSASPRTGINGEQYF; CDR3 DNA: TGCAGTGCTAGTCCTCGGACAGGGATTAACGGCGAGCAGTACTTC
J gene: TRBJ1-6; clone size: -; D gene: -; V gene: TRBV20-1; CDR3 protein: CSFKENSPLHF; CDR3 DNA: TGCAGTTTTAAAGAGAATTCACCCCTCCACTTT
J gene: TRBJ2-7; clone size: -; D gene: -; V gene: TRBV5-1; CDR3 protein: CASSLEGTSTYEQYF; CDR3 DNA: TGCGCCAGCAGCTTGGAGGGGACTTCCACCTACGAGCAGTACTTC
J gene: TRBJ2-1; clone size: -; D gene: TRBD2; V gene: TRBV19; CDR3 protein: CASSTLAGVGNEQFF; CDR3 DNA: TGTGCCAGTAGTACCTTAGCGGGAGTGGGCAATGAGCAGTTCTTC
J gene: TRBJ1-5; clone size: -; D gene: -; V gene: TRBV20-1; CDR3 protein: CSASLGRSIQPQHF; CDR3 DNA: TGCAGTGCTAGTTTGGGCCGCTCAATCCAGCCCCAGCATTTT
J gene: TRBJ1-2; clone size: -; D gene: -; V gene: TRBV12-3/TRBV12-4; CDR3 protein: CASSLEFYGYTF; CDR3 DNA: TGTGCCAGCAGTTTGGAGTTCTATGGCTACACCTTC
J gene: TRBJ2-1; clone size: -; D gene: TRBD2; V gene: TRBV7-9; CDR3 protein: CASSLRDSGRPRLYNEQFF; CDR3 DNA: TGTGCCAGCAGCTTACGAGATAGCGGGAGGCCTCGACTCTACAATGAGCAGTTCTTC
J gene: TRBJ2-1; clone size: -; D gene: TRBD2; V gene: TRBV3-1/TRBV3-2; CDR3 protein: CASSQVAGGQDEQFF; CDR3 DNA: TGTGCCAGCAGCCAAGTTGCGGGAGGGCAGGATGAGCAGTTCTTC
J gene: TRBJ1-1; clone size: -; D gene: -; V gene: TRBV6-1; CDR3 protein: CASSEASKRAFF; CDR3 DNA: TGTGCCAGCAGTGAAGCCTCGAAGAGGGCTTTCTTT
J gene: TRBJ2-7; clone size: -; D gene: TRBD2; V gene: TRBV2; CDR3 protein: CASSESGRGEQYF; CDR3 DNA: TGTGCCAGCAGCGAGAGCGGGAGAGGCGAGCAGTACTTC
J gene: TRBJ1-5; clone size: -; D gene: -; V gene: TRBV15; CDR3 protein: CATGQYNQPQHF; CDR3 DNA: TGTGCCACTGGACAGTACAATCAGCCCCAGCATTTT
J gene: TRBJ2-3; clone size: -; D gene: -; V gene: TRBV19; CDR3 protein: CASGEQGKGDTQYF; CDR3 DNA: TGTGCCAGTGGAGAACAGGGAAAAGGAGATACGCAGTATTTT
J gene: TRBJ1-3; clone size: once; D gene: TRBD1; V gene: TRBV29-1; CDR3 protein: CSVAGDSSGNTIYF; CDR3 DNA: TGCAGCGTTGCCGGGGACAGCTCTGGAAACACCATATATTTT
J gene: TRBJ1-1; clone size: -; D gene: -; V gene: TRBV3-1/TRBV3-2; CDR3 protein: CASSLGPGEHTEAFF; CDR3 DNA: TGTGCCAGCAGCCTAGGACCGGGAGAACACACTGAAGCTTTCTTT
J gene: TRBJ2-1; clone size: -; D gene: -; V gene: TRBV10-2; CDR3 protein: CASSERPSAFSYNEQFF; CDR3 DNA: TGCGCCAGCAGTGAGAGGCCTAGCGCCTTCTCCTACAATGAGCAGTTCTTC
J gene: TRBJ2-5; clone size: -; D gene: TRBD1; V gene: TRBV2; CDR3 protein: CASGDPGQRETQYF; CDR3 DNA: TGTGCCAGCGGAGATCCGGGACAGAGAGAGACCCAGTACTTC
J gene: TRBJ1-6; clone size: -; D gene: -; V gene: TRBV30; CDR3 protein: CAWSPRQTLISPLHF; CDR3 DNA: TGTGCCTGGAGTCCAAGACAGACCCTCATTTCACCCCTCCACTTT